A single sample is the source of the 15 T cell receptor beta chains below, sequenced in a study of cytomegalovirus exposure and HLA in healthy donors. The PCR used 60 Vbeta and 13 Jbeta primers. Clones were sequenced by immunoSEQ multiplex PCR, and TCRdb holds only the in-frame ones, with some missing. The data hold 100,000 to 150,000 clones, with approximately 84% observed a single time. The sample consisted of PBMCs. The receptors originated from a woman aged 18 to 35 in good health and CMV-seronegative.

This clone was recorded once. This chain links TRBV10-1 with TRBJ2-1; no reliable D call. This CDR3 has 15 amino acids. Germline loops: CDR1 WNHNN, CDR2 SYGVQD (reference sequence). Deletions cut 3 bases from V and 0 bases from J, with 9 bases between. CDR3 sequence reads: CASSDGLNSYNEQFF. The CDR3 DNA reads TGCGCCAGCAGTGACGGGTTAAACTCCTACAATGAGCAGTTCTTC.

The chain joins TRBV6-5 to TRBJ2-5, with 12 bases fitting TRBD2. The CDR3 has 15 residues. V shed 5 bases and J 11 bases; nucleotides not matched to a gene: 12. Germline CDR1 and CDR2: MNHEY and SVGAGI. The chain's CDR3 is CASSPRLAGDEEQYF. CDR3 sequence (DNA): TGTGCCAGCAGTCCCCGACTAGCGGGAGATGAGGAGCAGTACTTC.

This chain connects TRBV7-9 to TRBJ2-7; tentatively, D is TRBD2 (5 bases). Germline loops: CDR1 SEHNR, CDR2 FQNEAQ (reference sequence). The V end was cut by 7 bases, the J end by 6 bases, with 19 bases between. This CDR3 has 14 amino acids. In nucleotides, the CDR3 is TGTGCCAGCACCTCTAGAGGGAGAACTGGCGAGCAGTACTTC. Protein sequence: CASTSRGRTGEQYF.

The V call is TRBV7-8, the J call TRBJ1-1; possibly TRBD1 for D (5 bases). The CDR3 totals 15 residues. CDR1 and CDR2 from the germline V gene are SGHVS and FQNEAQ. The germline V and J ends were trimmed by 0 bases and 1 base, with 9 bases remaining between them. Here the CDR3 reads CASSLARGTNTEAFF. CDR3 DNA: TGTGCCAGCAGCTTAGCTAGGGGAACGAACACTGAAGCTTTCTTT.

This CDR3 is CASSLTGGMEEKLFF. The CDR3 nucleotides read TGTGCCAGCAGCTTGACGGGGGGAATGGAAGAAAAACTGTTTTTT. The chain recombines TRBV5-6 with TRBJ1-4; the D gene is possibly TRBD1 (5 bases). V was pared by 1 base and J by 8 bases, with 15 bases between. The V gene's germline CDR1 is SGHDT and CDR2 YYEEEE. The CDR3 spans 15 residues.

The chain links TRBV12-5 to TRBJ1-2; D ambiguous. Germline CDR1 LGHNT, CDR2 FRNRAP. The CDR3 has 13 amino acids. V was pared by 6 bases and J by 3 bases, with 11 bases between. CDR3 in DNA: TGTGCTAGTGGCCCGGGGATAGACTATGGCTACACCTTC. Its translation is CASGPGIDYGYTF.

The V gene is TRBV5-1, the J gene TRBJ2-5, with a possible D match to TRBD2 (6 bases). The V end lost 9 bases, the J end lost 0 bases, and 15 bases lay between the germline ends. Germline V gene data show CDR1 as SGHRS and CDR2 as YFSETQ. This CDR3 comprises 14 residues. The CDR3 nucleotides read TGCGCCACCCGGACGGGAGAGTACCAAGAGACCCAGTACTTC. Amino acids: CATRTGEYQETQYF.

The chain employs TRBV6-5 and TRBJ2-3; D may be TRBD2 (6 bases). V dropped 5 bases and J dropped 1 base, with 13 bases sitting between them. The CDR3 has 15 amino acids. CDR1 MNHEY and CDR2 SVGAGI come from the germline V gene. CDR3 in DNA: TGTGCCAGCAGTCCCCAGAGCGGGCGCACAGATACGCAGTATTTT. Its translation: CASSPQSGRTDTQYF.

The rearrangement joins TRBV29-1 to TRBJ1-1; weak D call: TRBD1 (5 bases). The CDR3 totals 14 residues. The germline V gene has CDR1 SQVTM and CDR2 ANQGSEA. Trimming removed 6 bases from V and 0 bases from J, with 14 bases in between. CDR3 DNA sequence: TGCAGCGTCGCGGGGCGTCTAATGAACACTGAAGCTTTCTTT. Protein sequence: CSVAGRLMNTEAFF.

The chain combines TRBV11-2 with TRBJ2-7; the match to TRBD2 covers 8 bases. Losses at the gene ends were 4 bases for V and 5 bases for J; bases not matched to a gene: 13. Per germline, CDR1 SGHAT and CDR2 FQNNGV. This CDR3 has 16 amino acids. Here the CDR3 reads CASSSPGGRISDEQYF. As DNA, the CDR3 is TGTGCCAGCAGCTCCCCCGGCGGGAGGATCTCTGACGAGCAGTACTTC.

This clone showed up just a few times. This rearrangement joins TRBV5-4 to TRBJ2-5, with a weak D call TRBD1 (5 bases). V lost 4 bases to trimming and J lost 5 bases, with 18 bases between them. The CDR3 length is 15 residues. Looked up from germline, CDR1 is SGHNT and CDR2 is YYREEE (reference sequence). CDR3 residues: CASSPSSQGVETQYF. The DNA of the CDR3 is TGTGCCAGCAGCCCAAGTTCTCAGGGTGTGGAGACCCAGTACTTC. Complete variable domain (other parts from reference TRBV5-4 and TRBJ2-5): ETGVTQSPTHLIKTRGQQVTLRCSSQSGHNTVSWYQQALGQGPQFIFQYYREEENGRGNFPPRFSGLQFPNYSSELNVNALELDDSALYLCASSPSSQGVETQYFGPGTRLLVL.

CDR3: CASSLAGRTPRGQPQHF. The CDR3 bases are TGTGCCAGCAGCTTAGCGGGCAGGACGCCTCGGGGTCAGCCCCAGCATTTT. V usage is TRBV7-8 and J usage is TRBJ1-5; the D is unclear. The V gene lost 0 bases and the J gene lost 6 bases, with 18 bases spanning the gap. Looked up from germline, CDR1 is SGHVS and CDR2 is FQNEAQ. The CDR3 totals 17 residues.

The rearrangement uses TRBV5-6 and TRBJ2-7, with 7 bases fitting TRBD2. CDR1 and CDR2 (germline): SGHDT, YYEEEE. The CDR3 length is 14 residues. After removal of 3 bases from V and 3 bases from J, the junction contained 6 bases not matched to a gene. CDR3 nucleotide sequence: TGTGCCAGCAGCTCAGGACTAGGTCTCTACGAGCAGTACTTC. Protein: CASSSGLGLYEQYF.

The V call is TRBV6-5, the J call TRBJ1-1; weak D call: TRBD1 (5 bases). This CDR3 has 12 residues. Germline V lookup: CDR1 MNHEY, CDR2 SVGAGI. The V and J ends lost 11 bases and 0 bases respectively, with 10 bases between them. This chain's CDR3 is CASKTVNTEAFF. In DNA form, the CDR3 reads TGTGCCTCCAAGACAGTGAACACTGAAGCTTTCTTT.

The CDR3 here is CASSSQGGNEQYF. The CDR3 DNA reads as TGCGCCAGCAGCTCACAGGGGGGCAACGAGCAGTACTTC. V usage is TRBV5-1 and J usage is TRBJ2-7; TRBD1 agrees at 8 bases. CDR1 is SGHRS and CDR2 is YFSETQ in the germline V gene. The V segment lost 3 bases and the J segment 5 bases; nucleotides outside the gene matches: 4. The CDR3 is made up of 13 amino acids.